This passage covers 27 T cell receptor beta chains from one sample sequenced in a study of lymphopenia after photon versus proton radiotherapy. Here immunoSEQ multiplex PCR was the method, and the copy in TCRdb shows in-frame clones only, minus some. The table records 50,000 to 65,000 clones, around 87% of them present only once. The input for sequencing was peripheral blood, taken from a patient treated with proton-based radiotherapy. These TCRs come from a man aged 80 or over with esophageal cancer.

This clone was recorded only once. V usage is TRBV9 and J usage is TRBJ2-2; weak D call: TRBD1 (6 bases). The CDR3 consists of 14 residues. The V end lost 4 bases, the J end lost 1 base, and 8 bases lay between the germline ends. CDR1 SGDLS and CDR2 YYNGEE come from the germline V gene. The DNA of the CDR3 is TGTGCCAGCAGCATACAGGGGAACACCGGGGAGCTGTTTTTT. Residues: CASSIQGNTGELFF.

The chain employs TRBV4-3 and TRBJ2-1; D remains ambiguous. The CDR3 covers 14 residues. V lost 0 bases to trimming and J lost 8 bases, with 11 bases between them. Germline values: CDR1 LGHNA, CDR2 YSLEER. This CDR3 reads CASSQDSQVYEQFF. The CDR3 DNA follows: TGCGCCAGCAGCCAAGATAGTCAGGTCTATGAGCAGTTCTTC.

J is TRBJ2-2 and V is TRBV7-8; the D gene is possibly TRBD2 (6 bases). Germline V gene lookup returns CDR1 SGHVS and CDR2 FQNEAQ. This CDR3 region has 14 residues. The V end was cut by 3 bases, the J end by 5 bases, with 10 bases between. CDR3: CASSFRGWTGELFF. CDR3 DNA sequence: TGTGCCAGCAGCTTTCGGGGGTGGACCGGGGAGCTGTTTTTT. The full variable domain, its missing parts supplied by reference TRBV7-8 and TRBJ2-2, is GAGVSQSPRYKVAKRGQDVALRCDPISGHVSLFWYQQALGQGPEFLTYFQNEAQLDKSGLPSDRFFAERPEGSVSTLKIQRTQQEDSAVYLCASSFRGWTGELFFGEGSRLTVL.

The chain carries TRBV11-2 and TRBJ2-3; no firm D call. The V gene's germline CDR1 is SGHAT and CDR2 FQNNGV. The V end was cut by 2 bases, the J end by 2 bases, with 11 bases between. The CDR3 has 15 residues. CDR3 sequence (DNA): TGTGCCAGCAGCTTATCGGTACGACTCACAGATACGCAGTATTTT. This codes for CASSLSVRLTDTQYF.

This chain joins TRBV6-6 and TRBJ1-4; no definite D call. Germline assignment: CDR1 MNHNY and CDR2 SVGAGI (reference sequence). Trimming cost V 6 bases and J 0 bases, with 5 bases left between them. The CDR3 has 13 amino acids. CDR3 DNA sequence: TGTGCCAGCAGGAGTGCAACTAATGAAAAACTGTTTTTT. The encoded protein is CASRSATNEKLFF.

The chain joins TRBV29-1 to TRBJ2-6; weak D call: TRBD2 (5 bases). The CDR3 consists of 11 residues. The germline V gene encodes CDR1 SQVTM and CDR2 ANQGSEA. Trimming left V 5 bases short and J 6 bases short, with 5 bases between. CDR3 coding DNA: TGCAGCGTTCTAGCGGCCAACGTCCTGACTTTC. Translated, it gives CSVLAANVLTF. Using reference TRBV29-1 and TRBJ2-6 for the parts outside the CDR3, the full variable domain is SAVISQKPSRDICQRGTSLTIQCQVDSQVTMMFWYRQQPGQSLTLIATANQGSEATYESGFVIDKFPISRPNLTFSTLTVSNMSPEDSSIYLCSVLAANVLTFGAGSRLTVL.

The chain carries TRBV9 and TRBJ2-5, with TRBD2 matching over 13 bases. The CDR3 consists of 17 residues. Germline CDR1 and CDR2: SGDLS and YYNGEE. The trim removed 4 bases at V and 4 bases at J, leaving 10 bases unmatched. CDR3 protein: CASSKGTSGALAETQYF. CDR3 nucleotides: TGTGCCAGCAGCAAAGGGACTAGCGGGGCCCTGGCAGAGACCCAGTACTTC.

Written as DNA, the CDR3 is TGTGCCAGCAGTGATCGACTAGCGGGGTGGCAGTATTTT. Its protein is CASSDRLAGWQYF. The chain links TRBV9 to TRBJ2-3; 11 nucleotides line up with TRBD2. V dropped 5 bases and J dropped 11; count of bases not matched to a gene: 7. This CDR3 comprises 13 residues. Germline values: CDR1 SGDLS, CDR2 YYNGEE.

This clone has only one observation. The V gene is TRBV19, the J gene TRBJ2-5; possible D gene TRBD2, 6 bases. V was trimmed by 4 bases and J by 1 base, leaving 7 bases between them. CDR1 and CDR2 from the germline V gene are LNHDA and SQIVND (reference sequence). The CDR3 loop spans 13 amino acids. The CDR3 region has the DNA TGTGCCAGTAGTAGGGGGGTCCAAGAGACCCAGTACTTC. Protein product: CASSRGVQETQYF. Based on the CDR3 plus reference TRBV19 and TRBJ2-5, the full variable domain is DGGITQSPKYLFRKEGQNVTLSCEQNLNHDAMYWYRQDPGQGLRLIYYSQIVNDFQKGDIAEGYSVSREKKESFPLTVTSAQKNPTAFYLCASSRGVQETQYFGPGTRLLVL.

This clone appeared once. The chain employs TRBV11-2 and TRBJ1-6, with TRBD1 matching 7 bases. The CDR3 sequence is 19 residues long. J lost 0 bases, V lost 0 bases, and 8 bases had no gene match. CDR1 and CDR2 from the germline V gene are SGHAT and FQNNGV. CDR3 loop: CASSLDLTGVLSYNSPLHF. The CDR3 region has the DNA TGTGCCAGCAGCTTAGATCTAACAGGGGTCCTCTCCTATAATTCACCCCTCCACTTT.

This sequence joins TRBV10-2 and TRBJ1-1; D is perhaps TRBD1 (6 bases). The germline V and J ends were trimmed by 5 bases and 8 bases, with 12 bases remaining between them. Germline CDR1 and CDR2: WSHSY and SAAADI. The CDR3 has 12 residues. In nucleotides, the CDR3 is TGCGCCAGCAGTAAAGTGACAGGCGAAGCTTTCTTT. Translating gives CASSKVTGEAFF.

A single count supports this clone. V usage is TRBV27 and J usage is TRBJ1-1, with D possibly matching TRBD1 (5 bases). Trimming pared 3 bases from V and 4 bases from J, leaving 12 bases between. The CDR3 extends over 14 amino acids. Germline CDR1 reads MNHEY; CDR2 reads SMNVEV (reference sequence). The CDR3 is CASSFGGLSTEAFF. The CDR3 nucleotides read TGTGCCAGCAGTTTCGGGGGGTTGTCCACTGAAGCTTTCTTT.

The CDR3 bases are TGCGCCAGCAGCGGCGGGGGCCCTGAGCAGTTCTTC. Protein sequence: CASSGGGPEQFF. The chain links TRBV4-1 to TRBJ2-1, with a tentative D call TRBD2 (7 bases). The V end was cut by 5 bases, the J end by 9 bases, with 11 bases between. In germline, CDR1 is MGHRA, CDR2 YSYEKL. This CDR3 comprises 12 residues.

This sequence joins TRBV6-1 and TRBJ2-1, with a tentative D call TRBD2 (7 bases). This CDR3 comprises 15 residues. Per germline, CDR1 MNHNS and CDR2 SASEGT. Trimming cost V 6 bases and J 5 bases, with 17 bases left between them. CDR3 DNA: TGTGCCAGCAGCCGGGGGCTAGCGGCGAACAATGAGCAGTTCTTC. Its translation is CASSRGLAANNEQFF.

The chain combines TRBV5-1 with TRBJ2-3; tentatively, D is TRBD2 (6 bases). Trimming cost V 0 bases and J 1 base, with 12 bases left between them. Germline CDR1 SGHRS, CDR2 YFSETQ. The CDR3 covers 16 residues. This CDR3 is CASSLAQTSGTDTQYF. The CDR3 region has the DNA TGCGCCAGCAGCTTGGCCCAGACTAGTGGCACAGATACGCAGTATTTT.

CDR3 sequence (DNA): TGTGCCAGCAGCCCCCTCGGAGGAGGCAATGAGCAGTTCTTC. Its protein is CASSPLGGGNEQFF. The V call is TRBV7-3, the J call TRBJ2-1; TRBD2 might be the D (5 bases). Trimming took off 5 bases at V and 6 bases at J, with 14 bases between the two ends. CDR3 length: 14 amino acids. Germline CDR1 SGHTA, CDR2 FQGTGA.

V and J are TRBV6-6 and TRBJ1-5; D is undetermined. Trimming shortened V by 6 bases and J by 7 bases, and 19 bases separated the two germline ends. CDR1 is MNHNY, CDR2 SVGAGI, per germline (reference sequence). The CDR3 loop spans 15 amino acids. CDR3 loop: CASSPRPLAGQPQHF. The CDR3 DNA is TGTGCCAGCAGCCCAAGACCGCTGGCTGGACAGCCCCAGCATTTT.

Only a few counts were recorded for this clone. Here the CDR3 reads CASSPGAGELFF. The CDR3 nucleotides are TGTGCCAGCTCACCAGGGGCCGGGGAGCTGTTTTTT. The chain has TRBV18 and TRBJ2-2, with unresolved D. V lost 2 bases, J lost 6 bases, and 4 bases lay in between. The germline CDR1 and CDR2 sequences are KGHSH and LQKENI. There are 12 residues in the CDR3.

The chain links TRBV5-4 to TRBJ2-7; D might be TRBD1 (7 bases). This CDR3 has 14 residues. Trimming took off 5 bases at V and 3 bases at J, with 15 bases between the two ends. Germline V gene data show CDR1 as SGHNT and CDR2 as YYREEE (reference sequence). The CDR3 sequence: CASRKGGTDYEQYF. CDR3 DNA: TGTGCCAGCAGAAAAGGAGGGACAGACTACGAGCAGTACTTC.

This clone has a handful of counts. V gene TRBV6-6 combines with J gene TRBJ1-5, with D unclear. The ends were cut back, 0 bases at V and 1 base at J, with 7 bases in the middle. This CDR3 has 15 residues. Germline V gene data show CDR1 as MNHNY and CDR2 as SVGAGI (reference sequence). The CDR3 here is CASSYSSGSNQPQHF. The DNA of the CDR3 is TGTGCCAGCAGTTACTCTTCGGGGAGCAATCAGCCCCAGCATTTT.

CDR3 bases: TGTGCCTGGAGTTTGGGGGACAGGTCTGTGAATACGCAGTATTTT. Translating gives CAWSLGDRSVNTQYF. This chain connects TRBV30 to TRBJ2-3; 8 nucleotides line up with TRBD1. CDR3 length: 15 residues. V was pared by 2 bases and J by 7 bases, with 11 bases of the junction left unmatched. CDR1 GTSNPN and CDR2 SVGIG come from the germline V gene (reference sequence). Full variable domain (missing parts from reference TRBV30 and TRBJ2-3): SQTIHQWPATLVQPVGSPLSLECTVEGTSNPNLYWYRQAAGRGLQLLFYSVGIGQISSEVPQNLSASRPQDRQFILSSKKLLLSDSGFYLCAWSLGDRSVNTQYFGPGTRLTVL.

This chain connects TRBV11-2 to TRBJ1-1; D uncertain. The CDR3 totals 11 residues. With 4 bases removed from V and 7 bases from J, the gap between germline ends came to 7 bases. Per the germline V gene, CDR1 is SGHAT and CDR2 is FQNNGV. The CDR3 loop is CASSSLGEAFF. Here the CDR3 DNA reads TGTGCCAGCAGCTCTCTGGGTGAAGCTTTCTTT.

The chain uses TRBV5-6 and TRBJ1-1, with a weak D call TRBD1 (5 bases). This CDR3 region has 13 residues. CDR1 is SGHDT and CDR2 is YYEEEE in the germline V gene. V was pared by 4 bases and J by 5 bases, with 12 bases between. CDR3 bases: TGTGCCAGCAGCCCCCTACAGGATACTGAAGCTTTCTTT. Protein product: CASSPLQDTEAFF.

The chain uses TRBV6-5 and TRBJ1-5; D remains unclear. This CDR3 is 15 amino acids long. Looked up from germline, CDR1 is MNHEY and CDR2 is SVGAGI. V was cut by 4 bases and J by 0 bases, with 10 bases left in between. The CDR3 sequence: CASSSVRGSNQPQHF. DNA of the CDR3: TGTGCCAGCAGTTCCGTTCGGGGTAGCAATCAGCCCCAGCATTTT.

This chain joins TRBV9 and TRBJ1-1; D not certain. This CDR3 contains 13 residues. Germline loops: CDR1 SGDLS, CDR2 YYNGEE. V lost 3 bases to trimming and J lost 6 bases, with 12 bases between them. The CDR3 DNA sequence: TGTGCCAGCAGCGGGGGTTTTGTATCTGAAGCTTTCTTT. Its protein is CASSGGFVSEAFF. Variable domain in full (rest from reference TRBV9 and TRBJ1-1): DSGVTQTPKHLITATGQRVTLRCSPRSGDLSVYWYQQSLDQGLQFLIQYYNGEERAKGNILERFSAQQFPDLHSELNLSSLELGDSALYFCASSGGFVSEAFFGQGTRLTVV.

The DNA of the CDR3 is TGTGCCAGCAGCTTATTTCCGTCGGGGGGAAATCAGCCCCAGCATTTT. Protein product: CASSLFPSGGNQPQHF. This chain links TRBV7-2 with TRBJ1-5; D may be TRBD1 (5 bases). Looked up from germline, CDR1 is SGHTA and CDR2 is FQGNSA. This CDR3 comprises 16 residues. The V and J ends lost 2 bases and 4 bases respectively, with 15 bases between them. Looking up the rest from reference TRBV7-2 and TRBJ1-5 gives the full variable domain: GAGVSQSPSNKVTEKGKDVELRCDPISGHTALYWYRQSLGQGLEFLIYFQGNSAPDKSGLPSDRFSAERTGGSVSTLTIQRTQQEDSAVYLCASSLFPSGGNQPQHFGDGTRLSIL.

Only a few counts were recorded for this clone. The chain recombines TRBV19 with TRBJ2-5, with D maybe TRBD2 (6 bases). The V gene lost 4 bases and the J gene lost 0 bases, with 9 bases spanning the gap. This CDR3 spans 14 amino acids. The germline gives CDR1 LNHDA, CDR2 SQIVND (reference sequence). CDR3 in amino acids: CASSRGRYQETQYF. The CDR3 DNA reads TGTGCCAGTAGTAGGGGGAGGTACCAAGAGACCCAGTACTTC.